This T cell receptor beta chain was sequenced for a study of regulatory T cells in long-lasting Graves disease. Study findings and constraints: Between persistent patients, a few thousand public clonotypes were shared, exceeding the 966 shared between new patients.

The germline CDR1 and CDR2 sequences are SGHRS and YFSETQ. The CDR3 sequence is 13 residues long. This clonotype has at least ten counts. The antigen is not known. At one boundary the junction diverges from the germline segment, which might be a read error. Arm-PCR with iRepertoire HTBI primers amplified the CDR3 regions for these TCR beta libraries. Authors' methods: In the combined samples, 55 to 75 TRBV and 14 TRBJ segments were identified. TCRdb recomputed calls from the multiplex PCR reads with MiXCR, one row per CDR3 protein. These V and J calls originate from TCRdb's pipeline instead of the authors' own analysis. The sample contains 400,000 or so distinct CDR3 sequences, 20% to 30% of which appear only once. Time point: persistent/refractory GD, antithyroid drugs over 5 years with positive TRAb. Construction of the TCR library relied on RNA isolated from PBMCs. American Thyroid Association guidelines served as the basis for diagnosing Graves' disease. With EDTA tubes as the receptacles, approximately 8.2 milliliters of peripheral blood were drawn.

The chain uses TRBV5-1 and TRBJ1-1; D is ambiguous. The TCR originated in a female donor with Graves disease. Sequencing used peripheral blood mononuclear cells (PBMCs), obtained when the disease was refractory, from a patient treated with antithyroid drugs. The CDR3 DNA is TGTGCCAGCAGTTTGTGGGGTTCCACTGAAGCTTTCTTT. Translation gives CASSLWGSTEAFF.